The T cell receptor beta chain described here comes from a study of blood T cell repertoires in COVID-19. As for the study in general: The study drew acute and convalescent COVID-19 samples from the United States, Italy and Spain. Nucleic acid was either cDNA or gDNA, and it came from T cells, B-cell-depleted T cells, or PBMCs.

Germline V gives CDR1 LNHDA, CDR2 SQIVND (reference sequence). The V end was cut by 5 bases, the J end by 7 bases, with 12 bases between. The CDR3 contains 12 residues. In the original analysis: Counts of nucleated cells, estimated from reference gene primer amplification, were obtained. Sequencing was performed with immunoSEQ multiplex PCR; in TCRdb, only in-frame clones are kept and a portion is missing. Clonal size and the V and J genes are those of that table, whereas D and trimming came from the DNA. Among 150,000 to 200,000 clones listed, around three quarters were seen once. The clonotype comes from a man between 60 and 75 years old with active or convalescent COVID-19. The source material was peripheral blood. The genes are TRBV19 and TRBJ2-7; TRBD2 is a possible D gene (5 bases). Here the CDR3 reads CASSVGPGEQYF. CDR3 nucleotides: TGTGCCAGTAGTGTCGGACCGGGGGAGCAGTACTTC.